The text below deals with one T cell receptor (beta chain). Its target antigen remains unknown. No much larger clone exists at a distance of one base, and base qualities are not known. The donors were under 40 Caucasian individuals from Russia, aged roughly 6 to 100 years, who were systemically healthy. Each donor gave approximately 10 milliliters of peripheral blood, collected into EDTA-treated Vacutainer tubes. Ficoll-Paque density-gradient centrifugation was used to isolate PBMCs, with at least 6.5 million per sample. Trizol reagent was used to extract total RNA from the PBMCs, yielding at least 5 micrograms per sample. For every donor, flow cytometry on a PBMC aliquot measured the percentage of naive CD45RAhigh/CD27high T cells. The source of the sample is a study of blood T cells in healthy people across ages (dated by TCRdb to the mid-2010s). About the full investigation: In model experiments, roughly one uniquely barcoded TCR beta cDNA molecule per two T cells was captured by template switching. Age-related changes in TCR beta repertoire diversity were measured in the study by deep sequencing normalized with unique cDNA molecular identifiers. The donors were divided into four age groups: young (average around 16 years), middle-aged (over 35), aged (approximately 64) and long-lived (about 80). To avoid experimental bias, donors of different ages were randomly spread across the sequencing lanes. The study analyzed two additional independent replicas of 1 million unique cDNA reads from the same blood draw for two donors, one aged 18 to 30 and one aged 80 or older. What the work shows at the level of the full study, not this receptor alone: Compared with the aged group, more naive CD4+ T cells, fewer expanded clones and increased TCR diversity were shown by the long-lived group, suggesting age selection. Conclusive comparison of naive and antigen-experienced compartments was prevented by the profiling of bulk unsorted PBMCs. The percentage of naive T cells measured by flow cytometry correlated strongly with observed TCR beta diversity. Observed TCR beta diversity per million T cells fell roughly linearly with age, and a significant reduction was already apparent by age about 43. Donor CMV infection status was unknown, potentially confounding age-related changes in expanded clonotypes. Total diversity estimates from one million sequenced T cells were considered lower bounds and underestimates.

The CDR3 goes from the cysteine to the phenylalanine over 15 residues. Only the CDR3 DNA stays, 45 bases, in frame from base 1. In the germline V gene, CDR1 corresponds to LGHNA and CDR2 to YSLEER. Trimming accounts for 0 bases at V and 6 bases at J, while the number of junction bases matched to no gene is 3. Library prep was done by 5' RACE. A second PCR of 7 to 11 cycles was performed with a sample-barcoded 5' primer and a J-beta primer mix. Each TCR beta cDNA molecule received a unique molecular identifier from a template-switch 5' adaptor carrying 12 random nucleotides. Each sample yielded at least 2.5 million CDR3-containing paired-end reads. All of the RNA was converted into first-strand cDNA using the Mint cDNA synthesis kit, with a TRBC-specific oligonucleotide serving as the primer. Following uracil-DNA glycosylase treatment, a first 18-cycle PCR with universal primers M1SS and BC2_uni_R was performed on all cDNA. The authors processed their data as follows. Normalization of each sample was performed by random selection of 1 million high-quality reads, each carrying a distinct molecular identifier. Instead of being binned into consensus sequences, reads with shared molecular identifiers were discarded. CDR3 identification, clonotype clustering and error correction used MiTCR with a Q25 quality threshold and the strictest error-elimination algorithm. A nonparametric unseen species model using Euler transformation provided a lower-bound estimate of total TCR beta diversity. TCRdb passed the public sequencing reads through fastp at Q25 and MiXCR, retaining productive beta sequences. Duplicate CDR3 protein sequences are folded into a single record with the most common DNA and genes. These V and J calls originate from TCRdb's pipeline instead of the authors' own analysis. The sample table contains roughly 1.9 million distinct CDR3 sequences; only one count was recorded for about two fifths of them. The top ten constitute approximately 22% of the sample.

The receptor's source is a human donor in good health. The sequenced sample consisted of blood. The chain was built from TRBV4-3 and TRBJ1-5; TRBD1 aligns with 9 central bases. The CDR3 protein sequence reads: CASSQEQGASQPQHF. The DNA is as follows: TGCGCCAGCAGCCAAGAACAGGGGGCTTCTCAGCCCCAGCATTTT.